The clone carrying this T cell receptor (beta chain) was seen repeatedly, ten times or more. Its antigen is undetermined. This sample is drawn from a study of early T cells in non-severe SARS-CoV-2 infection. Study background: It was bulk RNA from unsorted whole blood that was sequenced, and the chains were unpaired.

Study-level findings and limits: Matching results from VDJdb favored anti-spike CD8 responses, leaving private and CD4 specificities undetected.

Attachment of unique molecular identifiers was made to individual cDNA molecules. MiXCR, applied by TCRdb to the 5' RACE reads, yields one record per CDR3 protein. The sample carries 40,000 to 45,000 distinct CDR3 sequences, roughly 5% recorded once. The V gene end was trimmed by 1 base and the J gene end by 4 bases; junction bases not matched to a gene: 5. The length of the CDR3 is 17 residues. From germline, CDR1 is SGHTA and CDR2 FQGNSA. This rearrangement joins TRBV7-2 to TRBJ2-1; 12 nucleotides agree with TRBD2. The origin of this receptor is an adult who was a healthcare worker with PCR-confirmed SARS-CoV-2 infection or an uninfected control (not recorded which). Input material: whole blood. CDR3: CASSLDRGTSGYNEQFF. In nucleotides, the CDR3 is TGTGCCAGCAGCTTAGATAGAGGGACTAGCGGGTACAATGAGCAGTTCTTC.